The 2 T cell receptor beta chains reported below all come from one sample, sequenced in a study of shared clonotypes between healthy human individuals. Generated by immunoSEQ multiplex PCR, the TCRdb table keeps only in-frame clones and is missing some. The sample consists of under 750,000 clones, over 55% of them appearing once. Sequencing used memory CD4+ T cells sorted from blood. Subset: CD45RA-negative fraction. The source is a woman in her twenties or thirties in good health.

The chain links TRBV5-4 to TRBJ2-2; 14 bases match TRBD2. After removal of 0 bases from V and 5 bases from J, the junction contained 3 bases not matched to a gene. The CDR3 spans 17 residues. CDR1 SGHNT and CDR2 YYREEE come from the germline V gene (reference sequence). CDR3 bases: TGTGCCAGCAGCTTGGGACTAGCGGGAGGGGGAACCGGGGAGCTGTTTTTT. This sequence encodes CASSLGLAGGGTGELFF.

This chain uses TRBV30 with TRBJ2-5; 10 bases are a match to TRBD2. The J call may be incorrect, as the DNA end agrees better with TRBJ2-7. The CDR3 has 17 residues. The germline CDR1 and CDR2 sequences are GTSNPN and SVGIG (reference sequence). The CDR3 DNA reads as TGTGCCTGGAGTGTACGGTCCCAGGCTAGCGGGAGTTACGAGCAGTACTTC. Its translation: CAWSVRSQASGSYEQYF.